This TCR beta chain stems from a study of T cells in Graves' hyperthyroidism and ophthalmopathy. Overall study: Upon initial diagnosis and before any treatment, peripheral blood was collected.

Using RNA transcripts as the source, TCR beta CDR3 regions were amplified. When the TCR CDR3 underwent first-round RT-PCR, the HTBI primer set was used. TCRdb fed the multiplex PCR reads into MiXCR, producing one record per CDR3 protein. The data show about 700,000 distinct CDR3 sequences, 11% to 15% seen once. Germline V lookup: CDR1 SQVTM, CDR2 ANQGSEA. V lost 6 bases and J lost 4; bases outside the gene matches: 9. CDR3 length: 13 residues. Patients between 18 and 65 years old had hyperthyroidism, newly diagnosed and lasting under 2 months. A patient was excluded if there was uncontrolled infection, other autoimmune disease, pregnancy or lactation.

The TCR sequence derives from a woman aged 18-35 years with Graves' hyperthyroidism. Sequenced input: blood. The chain uses TRBV29-1 and TRBJ2-7, with 7 bases fitting TRBD1. The CDR3 nucleotides read TGCAGCGTCGGGACAGTAGGTGGATACGAGCAGTACTTC. The encoded protein is CSVGTVGGYEQYF.